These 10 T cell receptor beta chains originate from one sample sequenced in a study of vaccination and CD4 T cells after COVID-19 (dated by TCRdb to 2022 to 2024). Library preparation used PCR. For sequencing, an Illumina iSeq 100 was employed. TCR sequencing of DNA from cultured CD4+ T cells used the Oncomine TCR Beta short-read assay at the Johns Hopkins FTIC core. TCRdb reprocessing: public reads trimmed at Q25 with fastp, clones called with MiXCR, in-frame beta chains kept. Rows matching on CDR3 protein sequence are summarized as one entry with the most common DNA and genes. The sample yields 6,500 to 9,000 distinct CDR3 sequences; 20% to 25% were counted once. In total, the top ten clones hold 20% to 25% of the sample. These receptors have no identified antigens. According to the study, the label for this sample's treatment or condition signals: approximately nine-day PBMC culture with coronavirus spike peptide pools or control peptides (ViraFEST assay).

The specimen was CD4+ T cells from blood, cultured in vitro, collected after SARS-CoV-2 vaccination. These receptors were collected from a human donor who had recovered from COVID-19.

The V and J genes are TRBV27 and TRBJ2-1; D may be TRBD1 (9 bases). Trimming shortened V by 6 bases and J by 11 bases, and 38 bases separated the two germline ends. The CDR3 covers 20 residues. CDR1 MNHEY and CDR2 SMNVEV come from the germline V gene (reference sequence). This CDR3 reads CASSRYGDRVRLAGPTQQFF. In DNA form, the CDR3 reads TGTGCCAGCAGCCGATATGGGGACAGGGTACGGCTAGCGGGTCCTACCCAGCAGTTCTTC.

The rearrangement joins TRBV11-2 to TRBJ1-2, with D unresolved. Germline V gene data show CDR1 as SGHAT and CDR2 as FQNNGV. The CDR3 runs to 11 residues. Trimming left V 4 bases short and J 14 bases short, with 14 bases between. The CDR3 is CASSSSPARTF. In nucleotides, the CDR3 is TGTGCCAGCAGCTCCTCCCCCGCTAGGACCTTC.

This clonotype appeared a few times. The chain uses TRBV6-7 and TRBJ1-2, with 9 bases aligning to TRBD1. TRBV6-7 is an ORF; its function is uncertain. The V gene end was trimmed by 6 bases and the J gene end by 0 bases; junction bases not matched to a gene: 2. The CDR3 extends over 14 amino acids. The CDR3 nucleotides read TGTGCCAGCAGCGGGGACAGGGCTAACTATGGCTACACCTTC. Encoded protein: CASSGDRANYGYTF.

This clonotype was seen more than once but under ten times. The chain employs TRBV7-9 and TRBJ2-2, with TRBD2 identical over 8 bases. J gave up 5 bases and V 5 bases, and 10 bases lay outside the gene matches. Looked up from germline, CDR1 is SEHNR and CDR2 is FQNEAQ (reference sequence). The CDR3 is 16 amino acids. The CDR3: CASSLLLAGGTGELFF. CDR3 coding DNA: TGTGCCAGCAGCCTACTGCTGGCGGGGGGAACCGGGGAGCTGTTTTTT. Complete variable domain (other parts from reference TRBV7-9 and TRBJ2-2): DTGVSQNPRHKITKRGQNVTFRCDPISEHNRLYWYRQTLGQGPEFLTYFQNEAQLEKSRLLSDRFSAERPKGSFSTLEIQRTEQGDSAMYLCASSLLLAGGTGELFFGEGSRLTVL.

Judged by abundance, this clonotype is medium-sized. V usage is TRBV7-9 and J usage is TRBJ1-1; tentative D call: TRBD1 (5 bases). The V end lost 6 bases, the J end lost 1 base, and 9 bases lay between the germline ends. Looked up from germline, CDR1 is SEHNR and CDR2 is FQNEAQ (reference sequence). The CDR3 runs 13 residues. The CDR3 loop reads CASSSQGNTEAFF. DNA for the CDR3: TGTGCCAGCAGTAGTCAGGGGAACACTGAAGCTTTCTTT. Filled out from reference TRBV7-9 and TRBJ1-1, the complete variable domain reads DTGVSQNPRHKITKRGQNVTFRCDPISEHNRLYWYRQTLGQGPEFLTYFQNEAQLEKSRLLSDRFSAERPKGSFSTLEIQRTEQGDSAMYLCASSSQGNTEAFFGQGTRLTVV.

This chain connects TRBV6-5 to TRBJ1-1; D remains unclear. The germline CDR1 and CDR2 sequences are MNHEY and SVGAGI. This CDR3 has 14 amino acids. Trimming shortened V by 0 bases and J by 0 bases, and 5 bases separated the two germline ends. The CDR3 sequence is CASSYSRLNTEAFF. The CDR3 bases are TGTGCCAGCAGTTACTCACGATTGAACACTGAAGCTTTCTTT.

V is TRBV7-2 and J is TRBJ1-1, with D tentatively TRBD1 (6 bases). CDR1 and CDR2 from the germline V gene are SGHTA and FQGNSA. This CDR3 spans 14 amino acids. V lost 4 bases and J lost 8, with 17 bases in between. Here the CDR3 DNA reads TGTGCCAGCAGCTCGTATTACAGGGCTGGGGAAGCTTTCTTT. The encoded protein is CASSSYYRAGEAFF.

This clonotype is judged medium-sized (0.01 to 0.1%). This chain's CDR3 is CASSFPDRVSYEQYF. The CDR3 region has the DNA TGTGCCAGCAGTTTCCCCGACAGGGTCTCCTACGAGCAGTACTTC. The chain carries TRBV28 and TRBJ2-7; TRBD1 matches 7 bases. This CDR3 contains 15 residues. The V gene end was trimmed by 3 bases and the J gene end by 0 bases; junction bases not matched to a gene: 5. The germline CDR1 and CDR2 sequences are MDHEN and SYDVKM.

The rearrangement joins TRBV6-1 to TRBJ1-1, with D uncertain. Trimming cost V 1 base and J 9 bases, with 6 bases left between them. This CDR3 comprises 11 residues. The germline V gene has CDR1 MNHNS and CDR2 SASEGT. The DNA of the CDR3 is TGTGCCAGCAGTGAAGGAGGTAAAGCTTTCTTT. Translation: CASSEGGKAFF.

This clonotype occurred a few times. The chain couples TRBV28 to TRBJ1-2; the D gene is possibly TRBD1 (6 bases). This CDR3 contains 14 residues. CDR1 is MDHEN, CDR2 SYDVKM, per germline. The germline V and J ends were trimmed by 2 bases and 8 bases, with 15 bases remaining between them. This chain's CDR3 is CASSLQGTSDGYTF. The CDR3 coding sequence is TGTGCCAGCAGTTTACAGGGGACCTCTGACGGCTACACCTTC.